A single sample is the source of the 15 T cell receptor beta chains below, sequenced in a study of molecular identifiers for immune sequencing clone quantification. MiXCR, applied by TCRdb to the PCR reads, yields one record per CDR3 protein. Here the sample spans around 300,000 distinct CDR3 sequences, over 20% being singletons. Sequencing input: naive CD8+ T cells from blood, with Jurkat cell RNA spiked in. Documented subset: FACS-sorted CD8+CD4-CCR7+CD45RA+ naive T cells. The receptors originated from a human donor in good health. Some libraries in this study had Jurkat cell RNA spiked in.

This clonotype has a count of ten or more. V and J are TRBV2 and TRBJ1-5; D gene ambiguous. This CDR3 contains 15 residues. Between the trimmed V and J ends, which lost 8 bases and 0 bases, there was a span of 14 bases. Germline V gene data show CDR1 as SNHLY and CDR2 as FYNNEI. The chain's CDR3 is CASERGEYSNQPQHF. The CDR3 DNA sequence: TGTGCCAGCGAGCGTGGGGAATATAGCAATCAGCCCCAGCATTTT.

This clonotype showed up many times. The chain combines TRBV7-9 with TRBJ2-3, with 9 bases lining up with TRBD2. There are 15 residues in the CDR3. Trimming removed 5 bases from V and 2 bases from J; junction bases left unmatched: 5. Germline V gene sequence: CDR1 SEHNR, CDR2 FQNEAQ (reference sequence). CDR3 loop: CASSHSGGVTDTQYF. The CDR3 coding sequence is TGTGCCAGCAGCCATAGCGGGGGCGTCACAGATACGCAGTATTTT.

This clonotype occurred a few times. This sequence joins TRBV28 and TRBJ2-5; no clear D gene. Germline values: CDR1 MDHEN, CDR2 SYDVKM. V was cut by 4 bases and J by 5 bases, with 20 bases left in between. The CDR3 sequence is 16 residues long. CDR3 bases: TGTGCCAGCAGTTCTCCCCTCGACGGGTCCGAGGAGACCCAGTACTTC. It encodes CASSSPLDGSEETQYF.

There are a few counts of this clonotype. The chain combines TRBV4-2 with TRBJ2-7, with 8 bases fitting TRBD1. The junction had 5 bases not matched to a gene; V was cut back by 0 bases and J by 4 bases. The CDR3 runs to 15 residues. Per germline, CDR1 LGHNA and CDR2 YNFKEQ. CDR3 region: CASSQDLTGGYEQYF. DNA of the CDR3: TGTGCCAGCAGCCAAGATTTAACAGGGGGGTACGAGCAGTACTTC.

To note about this clonotype: This sequence may be a read error, since a much larger clone differs from it by one base. The final CDR3 position lacks the conserved phenylalanine or tryptophan, pointing to a likely read error. V usage is TRBV15 and J usage is TRBJ1-5; D is possibly TRBD1 (6 bases). The CDR3 is 17 amino acids. Deletions cut 0 bases from V and 0 bases from J, with 12 bases between. Per the germline V gene, CDR1 is LNHNV and CDR2 is YYDKDF (reference sequence). CDR3 DNA sequence: TGTGCCACCAGCAGAGATGAGGACAGATATAGCAATCAGCCCCAGCATCTT. It is translated as CATSRDEDRYSNQPQHL.

This clonotype appeared a few times. The chain recombines TRBV11-2 with TRBJ1-6, with D possibly TRBD1 on 6 matching bases. The V gene lost 4 bases and the J gene lost 9 bases, with 10 bases spanning the gap. Germline-derived CDR1 and CDR2 are SGHAT and FQNNGV. CDR3 length: 13 amino acids. In DNA, the CDR3 is TGTGCCAGCAGCTCGGACAGAGGTTCACCCCTCCACTTT. Its protein is CASSSDRGSPLHF.

The chain uses TRBV7-9 and TRBJ2-6; 7 positions match TRBD1. V was pared by 4 bases and J by 2 bases, with 5 bases of the junction left unmatched. This CDR3 has 16 amino acids. Germline V gene data show CDR1 as SEHNR and CDR2 as FQNEAQ (reference sequence). The CDR3 spells CASSSTGIPGANVLTF. DNA for the CDR3: TGTGCCAGCAGCTCGACAGGGATTCCTGGGGCCAACGTCCTGACTTTC.

As concerns this clonotype: With a much larger clone just one base away, this may be a read error. This chain uses TRBV7-6 with TRBJ2-3; perhaps TRBD2 as D (5 bases). The CDR3 sequence is 14 residues long. V lost 3 bases to trimming and J lost 3 bases, with 10 bases between them. CDR1 is SGHVS, CDR2 FNYEAQ, per germline. The CDR3 is CASSFDRGTDTQYF. The CDR3 nucleotides are TGTGCCAGCAGCTTTGATCGGGGAACAGATACGCAGTATTTT. Full variable domain (rest looked up from reference TRBV7-6 and TRBJ2-3): GAGVSQSPRYKVTKRGQDVALRCDPISGHVSLYWYRQALGQGPEFLTYFNYEAQQDKSGLPNDRFSAERPEGSISTLTIQRTEQRDSAMYRCASSFDRGTDTQYFGPGTRLTVL.

This clonotype turned up a few times. This chain joins TRBV4-1 and TRBJ2-1; D may be TRBD1 (6 bases). Germline-derived CDR1 and CDR2 are MGHRA and YSYEKL. V shed 1 base and J shed 2 bases, with 9 bases lying between them. The CDR3 covers 15 residues. CDR3 DNA: TGCGCCAGCAGCCAAGCAGGACAGACCTACAATGAGCAGTTCTTC. It specifies CASSQAGQTYNEQFF.

This clonotype appeared a few times. V usage is TRBV9 and J usage is TRBJ1-5, with D unresolved. The V end lost 0 bases, the J end lost 0 bases, and 7 bases lay between the germline ends. The CDR3 is 15 amino acids. The germline CDR1 and CDR2 sequences are SGDLS and YYNGEE. CDR3 region: CASSVEGNSNQPQHF. In DNA, the CDR3 is TGTGCCAGCAGCGTAGAAGGGAATAGCAATCAGCCCCAGCATTTT.

This clonotype was picked up many times. CDR3 coding DNA: TGTGCCAGCAGTTCTCGGCCCCCCTACAATGAGCAGTTCTTC. This sequence encodes CASSSRPPYNEQFF. The J gene is TRBJ2-1, the V gene TRBV12-3 or TRBV12-4; D is unresolved. The CDR3 totals 14 residues. V shed 4 bases and J shed 2 bases, with 9 bases lying between them.

Notes on this clonotype: Because it lacks the conserved phenylalanine or tryptophan at the end, this CDR3 is likely a read error. The chain recombines TRBV7-3 with TRBJ2-1; TRBD2 agrees at 11 bases. Germline-derived CDR1 and CDR2 are SGHTA and FQGTGA. V gave up 5 bases and J gave up 3 bases; unmatched junction bases: 9. The CDR3 is 17 residues long. CDR3 residues: CASSPEITSGGYNEQFL. The CDR3 DNA follows: TGTGCCAGCAGCCCGGAGATCACTAGCGGGGGCTACAATGAGCAGTTCTTA.

This clonotype was seen many times. This chain uses TRBV4-3 with TRBJ2-3; the D is unclear. V was clipped by 1 base and J by 0 bases, with 17 bases between them. The CDR3 has 18 residues. Germline CDR1 and CDR2: LGHNA and YSLEER. The chain's CDR3 is CASSQVREVSPSTDTQYF. The CDR3 DNA follows: TGCGCCAGCAGCCAAGTAAGGGAAGTCTCCCCTAGCACAGATACGCAGTATTTT.

This clonotype was observed a handful of times. J is TRBJ2-3 and V is TRBV25-1, with 8 bases aligning to TRBD2. CDR1 MGHDK and CDR2 SYGVNS come from the germline V gene. The CDR3 totals 14 residues. The V segment lost 9 bases and the J segment 1 base; nucleotides outside the gene matches: 6. The CDR3: CASRLASGTDTQYF. In DNA, the CDR3 is TGTGCCAGTAGACTAGCGAGCGGCACAGATACGCAGTATTTT. The whole variable domain, remainder taken from reference TRBV25-1 and TRBJ2-3, is EADIYQTPRYLVIGTGKKITLECSQTMGHDKMYWYQQDPGMELHLIHYSYGVNSTEKGDLSSESTVSRIRTEHFPLTLESARPSHTSQYLCASRLASGTDTQYFGPGTRLTVL.

This clonotype was seen at least ten times. The CDR3 DNA reads TGTGCCAGCAGAGGGCCCGGGGTTTCCTATGGCTACACCTTC. Its translation is CASRGPGVSYGYTF. The chain employs TRBV12-3 or TRBV12-4 and TRBJ1-2; no definite D call. CDR3 length: 14 residues. V was shortened by 6 bases and J by 4 bases, with 15 bases between the two germline ends.